A few counts support the clone carrying this T cell receptor beta chain. Its antigen is unidentified. The CDR3 has 12 amino acids. The germline CDR1 and CDR2 sequences are LNHNV and YYDKDF (reference sequence). The ends were cut back, 0 bases at V and 4 bases at J, with 4 bases in the middle. This specimen belongs to a study of T cells after yellow fever vaccination. Broader study findings: Sorted repertoires could include abundant contaminating clonotypes from bulk cells. Overlap between CD4 and CD8 compartments was detected for a small share of clonotypes. Clones that expanded after primary vaccination mostly reappeared after the booster (96% CD4, 70% to 90% CD8).

TCR cDNA was made by 5'RACE template switching, adding a universal primer site and UMIs. MiXCR, run by TCRdb on the 5' RACE reads, gives a single entry per CDR3 protein. Among hundreds of thousands of distinct CDR3 sequences listed, around 12% were seen once. This clonotype was obtained from a man between 18 and 29 years old who received the YFV17D yellow fever vaccine. The J gene is TRBJ2-7, the V gene TRBV15; no definite D call. Sequenced here: CD4+ T cells sorted from PBMCs, sampled 15 days after the yellow fever booster vaccination. The CDR3 loop reads CATSRDGYEQYF. CDR3 coding DNA: TGTGCCACCAGCAGAGATGGTTACGAGCAGTACTTC.